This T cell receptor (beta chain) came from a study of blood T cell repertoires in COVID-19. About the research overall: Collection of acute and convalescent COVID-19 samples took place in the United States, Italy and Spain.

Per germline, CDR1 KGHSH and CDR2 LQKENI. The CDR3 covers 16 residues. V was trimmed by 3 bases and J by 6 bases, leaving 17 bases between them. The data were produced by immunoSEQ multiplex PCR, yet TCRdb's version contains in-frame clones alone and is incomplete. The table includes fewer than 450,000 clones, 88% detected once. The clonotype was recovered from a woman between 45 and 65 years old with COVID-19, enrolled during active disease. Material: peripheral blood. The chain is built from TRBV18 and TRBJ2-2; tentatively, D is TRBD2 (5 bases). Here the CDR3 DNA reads TGTGCCAGCTCACCGAGCGGTTCGTGGTTCTCCGGGGAGCTGTTTTTT. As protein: CASSPSGSWFSGELFF.